This TCR beta chain was profiled in a study of T cell responses to AZD1222 COVID-19 vaccine (dated by TCRdb to the early 2020s). Describing the broader study: TCR sequencing covered fewer than 250 trial participants: 207 given two doses of AZD1222 and 26 given two doses of MenACWY control vaccine. Enrollment into the trials was organized by age into subgroups of 18-55, 56-69 and 70-plus years, and those subgroups contained 148, 28 and 57 TCR-sequenced participants, respectively.

This clone was found once. The clone's antigen remains unknown. Per-base qualities were not stored, and no clone one base away is much larger. CDR1 and CDR2 are read off the germline V gene as KGHSH and LQKENI. V gives up 0 bases and J gives up 7 bases, and the segment between their germline ends measures 7 bases. The CDR3, from cysteine to phenylalanine, totals 12 residues. Only the CDR3 DNA is retained, 36 bases long and in frame from the first base. The CDR3 regions of human TCRbeta chains were analyzed by immunosequencing. The study's own analysis went as follows. TCRs in the repertoires were matched against a reference library of SARS-CoV-2-specific TCRs that had been generated with the MIRA antigen-specificity platform. Breadth was defined as the fraction of unique TCRs that were SARS-CoV-2-associated, and depth was defined as the fraction of total T cells that were SARS-CoV-2-associated. Using the MIRA data, each spike-specific TCR was assigned both to the spike region to which the TCR was reactive and to a CD4 or CD8 class. Log10-transformed breadth and depth values were compared by one-way ANOVA with Sidak's multiple comparisons tests. TCRdb holds this immuneACCESS table with in-frame rearrangements only. Some clones are missing; in checked studies, unresolved V genes explain under half, and the rest has no known cause. V and J calls and clone size are given by that table; D and trimming were obtained from the DNA. The sample has roughly 120,000 clones on record, over 80% of them singletons. In total, the top ten clones hold approximately 7.9% of the sample.

Here is what the overall study found, with its caveats: Vaccine-associated CD4 TCRs spanned the whole spike protein, with dominant responses in regions 160-218 and 743-854. Spike-specific TCR breadth and depth rose significantly after two AZD1222 doses compared with day 0 and with MenACWY recipients. Only six or seven AZD1222 recipients were SARS-CoV-2 seropositive at baseline, limiting conclusions about previously exposed vaccinees. Participants were mostly white British, with more females than males. The authors suggested clonal diversity may have been underestimated. No day 14 peak-response samples were available, so repertoires were characterized only after the peak T cell response. In the small 56-69-year group, the increase in depth fell short of significance, most likely because of low power. Reportedly, almost half of the unique spike-specific TCRs recognized epitopes lying outside the regions that are mutated in the B.1.351 and B.1.1.7 variants.

The intended sense of this specimen's time point label: about 28 days (+/-7) after the second vaccine dose. Because spike-specific TCR depth and breadth did not differ between the two schedules, AZD1222 recipients who got a second dose at roughly 4 weeks were pooled with those who got a second dose at roughly 12 weeks. Vaccinee samples came from UK trials COV001 and COV002, including a single-blind randomized controlled phase 2/3 trial of AZD1222 (ChAdOx1 nCoV-19) in healthy adults. For TCRbeta chain sequencing, PBMC samples were collected from trial participants at day 0 and at day 28 after the second dose.

The TCR comes from an adult who received the AZD1222 COVID-19 vaccine. The sample in question was peripheral blood, obtained 28 days after the second AZD1222 dose. This chain joins TRBV18 to TRBJ2-7, with the D gene not clear enough to name. CDR3 protein: CASSPPGGEQYF. The nucleotide sequence is TGTGCCAGCTCACCACCTGGTGGGGAGCAGTACTTC.